Listed below are T cell receptor beta chains from one sample, sequenced in a study of vaccination effects on CD4 cells after COVID-19. The antigens for these receptors are not known. The repertoire was sequenced with immunoSEQ multiplex PCR; TCRdb's copy has only in-frame clones and lacks some. The repertoire holds tens of thousands of clones, with 70% to 80% as singletons. Specimen: CD4+ T cells from PBMCs cultured with SARS-CoV-2 spike peptides, collected before COVID-19 vaccination. Source of these receptors: a human donor who had a prior SARS-CoV-2 infection. CDR3s include the opening cysteine and the closing phenylalanine or tryptophan. A D gene is named only where the DNA matches it firmly. A clone size is listed for some rows: how often the clone was seen (once, few, many), or a class if it is expanded.

TRBJ1-3 | TRBV3-1/TRBV3-2 | - | - | 14 | TGTGCCAGCAGTCCAGGGCTCTCTGGAAACACCATATATTTT | CASSPGLSGNTIYF
TRBJ2-7 | TRBV5-1 | - | TRBD1 | 14 | TGCGCCAGCAGCTCCGGACAGGGGGCCTACGAGCAGTACTTC | CASSSGQGAYEQYF
TRBJ2-3 | TRBV5-1 | - | TRBD1 | 18 | TGCGCCAGCAGCTTGGAAGGTGGGGCGGGACAGGGGGCAGATACGCAGTATTTT | CASSLEGGAGQGADTQYF
TRBJ2-2 | TRBV14 | - | TRBD2 | 16 | TGTGCCAGCAGCCACAGTACGGGGGGGCTGACCGGGGAGCTGTTTTTT | CASSHSTGGLTGELFF
TRBJ1-6 | TRBV7-2 | - | - | 15 | TGTGCCAGCAGCTTAGGTGGCGGAAAGAATTCACCCCTCCACTTT | CASSLGGGKNSPLHF
TRBJ2-5 | TRBV19 | once | TRBD2 | 15 | TGTGCCAGTAGTCTAAGACTAGCGCCTATGTGGACCCAGTACTTC | CASSLRLAPMWTQYF
TRBJ2-3 | TRBV7-9 | once | TRBD1 | 15 | TGTGCCAGCAGCCCCGGGACAGGGGGCTGGGATACGCAGTATTTT | CASSPGTGGWDTQYF
TRBJ2-1 | TRBV2 | - | TRBD1 | 13 | TGTGCCAGCATATACGGGACAGGGAATGAGCAGTTCTTC | CASIYGTGNEQFF
TRBJ1-6 | TRBV27 | - | TRBD1 | 16 | TGTGCCAGCAGTTTATCCGGGACAGTCTATAATTCACCCCTCCACTTT | CASSLSGTVYNSPLHF
TRBJ1-1 | TRBV12-3/TRBV12-4 | - | - | 13 | TGTGCCAGCAGTCACTCGCAGGGACCTGAAGCTTTCTTT | CASSHSQGPEAFF
TRBJ2-1 | TRBV7-2 | - | TRBD2 | 16 | TGTGCCAGCAGGTCACTAGCGGTGAGCTCCTACAATGAGCAGTTCTTC | CASRSLAVSSYNEQFF
TRBJ1-4 | TRBV9 | - | TRBD1 | 16 | TGTGCCAGCAGCGCTCAGGCCGGGACAGGGGATGAAAAACTGTTTTTT | CASSAQAGTGDEKLFF
TRBJ1-1 | TRBV11-1 | - | TRBD1 | 13 | TGTGCCAGCAGCCAGGGGACAGCGACTGAAGCTTTCTTT | CASSQGTATEAFF
TRBJ2-5 | TRBV21-1 | - | - | 15 | TGTGCCAGCAGCAAAGACAGACAGCGAGAAGAGACCCAGTACTTC | CASSKDRQREETQYF
TRBJ1-1 | TRBV24-1 | - | - | 13 | TGTGCCACCAGTGACTACGGACAGACCGAAGCTTTCTTT | CATSDYGQTEAFF
TRBJ2-2 | TRBV19 | - | - | 10 | TGTGCCACTCTCGGCGGGGAGCTGTTTTTT | CATLGGELFF
TRBJ2-7 | TRBV2 | once | - | 15 | TGTGCCAGCAGAATGGGACCGGGACTGGCCTACGAGCAGTACTTC | CASRMGPGLAYEQYF
TRBJ1-1 | TRBV2 | few | - | 13 | TGTGCCAGCAGTGTGGGGCTGAACACTGAAGCTTTCTTT | CASSVGLNTEAFF
TRBJ1-5 | TRBV2 | - | TRBD1 | 15 | TGTGCCAGCATTTGGGACAGGGGGCAGGGACAGCCCCAGCATTTT | CASIWDRGQGQPQHF
TRBJ2-3 | TRBV10-3 | - | - | 17 | TGTGCCATCTGGTCGGGAATACCCAAGGGAGCTCCAGATACGCAGTATTTT | CAIWSGIPKGAPDTQYF
TRBJ1-6 | TRBV3-1/TRBV3-2 | - | - | 12 | TGTGCCAGCAGGCTAGGAGATTCACCCCTCCACTTT | CASRLGDSPLHF
TRBJ2-2 | TRBV5-4 | - | TRBD2 | 18 | TGTGCCAGCAGCTTGGGACTAGCGGGGGCCTATAACACCGGGGAGCTGTTTTTT | CASSLGLAGAYNTGELFF
TRBJ1-2 | TRBV6-6 | - | - | 14 | TGTGCCAGCATCGACGCAGGGGCAGGGGATGGCTACACCTTC | CASIDAGAGDGYTF
TRBJ2-3 | TRBV14 | - | - | 14 | TGTGCCAGCAGCCAACGCAGGGTTGAAGATACGCAGTATTTT | CASSQRRVEDTQYF
TRBJ2-3 | TRBV3-1/TRBV3-2 | - | - | 16 | TGTGCCAGCAGCCAAGGCTCGGGGGCCCTTTTTGTAACGCAGTATTTT | CASSQGSGALFVTQYF
TRBJ2-5 | TRBV11-2 | - | - | 14 | TGTGCCAGCAGCCCACGGACTGCCCAAGAGACCCAGTACTTC | CASSPRTAQETQYF
TRBJ1-2 | TRBV4-1 | few | - | 14 | TGCGCCAGCAGCCAAGATTCGAGGCTCTATGGCTACACCTTC | CASSQDSRLYGYTF
TRBJ2-1 | TRBV27 | - | TRBD2 | 16 | TGTGCCAGCAGTTTTACTCGCGGGGGAGCGTACAATGAGCAGTTCTTC | CASSFTRGGAYNEQFF
TRBJ1-4 | TRBV3-1/TRBV3-2 | - | TRBD1 | 16 | TGTGCCAGCAGCCAAACAGGGGTATACACTAATGAAAAACTGTTTTTT | CASSQTGVYTNEKLFF
TRBJ1-3 | TRBV5-1 | - | TRBD1 | 16 | TGCGCCAGCAGCTTGGGGACGGCAGGGGGTGGAAACACCATATATTTT | CASSLGTAGGGNTIYF
TRBJ1-1 | TRBV5-6 | - | - | 14 | TGTGCCAGCAGCTTGGTATGGGGTACCACTGAAGCTTTCTTT | CASSLVWGTTEAFF
TRBJ2-1 | TRBV6-5 | - | - | 15 | TGTGCCAGCAGTTACTCTGGGGGCTCCTACAATGAGCAGTTCTTC | CASSYSGGSYNEQFF
TRBJ1-1 | TRBV9 | - | - | 16 | TGTGCCAGCAGCGTAGCCCCAGAGGGATACTATCCAAAGCTTGTCTTT | CASSVAPEGYYPKLVF
TRBJ2-7 | TRBV4-2 | once | TRBD2 | 15 | TGTGCCAGCAGCCAAGATACTAGCGGGGTTTACGAGCAGTACTTC | CASSQDTSGVYEQYF
TRBJ1-2 | TRBV4-3 | - | TRBD1 | 19 | TGCGCCAGCAGCCGATCGATGCCGGGACAGAGACTTTACGACTATGGCTACACCTTC | CASSRSMPGQRLYDYGYTF
TRBJ1-4 | TRBV7-9 | - | TRBD1 | 15 | TGTGCCAGCAGCCCCGGGACAGTCGAGAATGAAAAACTGTTTTTT | CASSPGTVENEKLFF
TRBJ1-2 | TRBV6-5 | - | - | 14 | TGTGCCAGCAGTTACCTTGCGACAGGCTATGGCTACACCTTC | CASSYLATGYGYTF
TRBJ1-5 | TRBV5-5 | - | - | 16 | TGTGCCAGCAGCTTCCGGGTAACGGGGACGGATCAGCCCCAGCATTTT | CASSFRVTGTDQPQHF
TRBJ1-4 | TRBV3-1/TRBV3-2 | - | - | 14 | TGTGCCAGCAGCCGGACGAGTCCCGAAGAAAAACTGTTTTTT | CASSRTSPEEKLFF
TRBJ2-5 | TRBV2 | - | - | 10 | TGTGCCAGCAGTGTTGAGACCCAGTACTTC | CASSVETQYF
TRBJ2-3 | TRBV6-6 | - | TRBD1 | 14 | TGTGCCAGCACTTACTCGTACAGGGGGGACACGCAGTATTTT | CASTYSYRGDTQYF
TRBJ2-7 | TRBV5-4 | once | TRBD1 | 14 | TGTGCCAGCAGCTTGGACAGGGGAAACTACGAGCAGTACTTC | CASSLDRGNYEQYF
TRBJ2-2 | TRBV5-4 | - | - | 14 | TGTGCCAGCAGCTTCGGACCGTCCTCCGGGGAGCTGTTTTTT | CASSFGPSSGELFF
TRBJ2-6 | TRBV18 | - | TRBD1 | 22 | TGTGCCAGCTCACGCCTCCGGACAGGTCAATACCCGGCGCTCTCTGGGGCCAACGTCCTGACTTTC | CASSRLRTGQYPALSGANVLTF
TRBJ2-6 | TRBV4-3 | few | TRBD2 | 20 | TGCGCCAGCAGCCATCCTGGGACTAGCGGGTCGAGCTCTGGGGCCAACGTCCTGACTTTC | CASSHPGTSGSSSGANVLTF
TRBJ2-6 | TRBV15 | - | TRBD1 | 19 | TGTGCCACCAGCAGAGATCCATGGGGGACAGGCTCTGGGGCCAACGTCCTGACTTTC | CATSRDPWGTGSGANVLTF
TRBJ2-1 | TRBV5-1 | - | TRBD2 | 14 | TGCGCCAGCAGCGAACCGACTAGCGGGGGGGGGCAGTTCTTC | CASSEPTSGGGQFF
TRBJ2-2 | TRBV29-1 | - | - | 15 | TGCAGCGTTGCCGCCCTGAGGTCCTCAACCGGGGAGCTGTTTTTT | CSVAALRSSTGELFF
TRBJ1-1 | TRBV18 | - | - | 16 | TGTGCCAGCTCACCACCGTTCACAAGCCAGAACACTGAAGCTTTCTTT | CASSPPFTSQNTEAFF
TRBJ1-6 | TRBV5-4 | - | TRBD1 | 16 | TGTGCCAGCAGCTCGGTGGACAGGGAGTATAATTCACCCCTCCACTTT | CASSSVDREYNSPLHF
TRBJ1-1 | TRBV11-2 | - | - | 12 | TGTGCCAGCAGCTTAATCGGTTCTGAAGCTTTCTTT | CASSLIGSEAFF
TRBJ1-1 | TRBV12-3/TRBV12-4 | few | - | 11 | TGTGCCAGCAGCCAAATCACTGAAGCTTTCTTT | CASSQITEAFF
TRBJ1-4 | TRBV5-5 | once | - | 15 | TGTGCCAGCAGCTTGGTGCCAGGGCGTGGAGAAAAACTGTTTTTT | CASSLVPGRGEKLFF